The clone carrying this T cell receptor (beta chain) was picked up one time. TCRdb keeps only in-frame clones here, not all; method: immunoSEQ multiplex PCR. The sample consists of approximately 480,000 clones, around 90% of them appearing once. These data belong to a study of blood T cell repertoires in COVID-19. Overall study: Samples of COVID-19 (acute and convalescent) were obtained from the United States, Italy and Spain.

CDR1 is GTSNPN, CDR2 SVGIG, per germline (reference sequence). The trim removed 1 base at V and 3 bases at J, leaving 6 bases unmatched. This CDR3 has 14 amino acids. Participants were aged roughly 18 to 90 years from approximately 23 US areas. Researchers sorted participants into cohorts using their self-reported clinical history. The rearrangement links TRBV30 to TRBJ2-7, with TRBD1 identical over 7 bases. The specimen was PBMCs or T cells enriched from blood (not recorded which). This TCR derives from a woman aged 18-29 years who had recovered from COVID-19. The CDR3 region is CAWSGQGSVYEQYF. The CDR3 bases are TGTGCCTGGAGTGGACAGGGATCGGTCTACGAGCAGTACTTC. The full variable domain, completed using reference TRBV30 and TRBJ2-7, is SQTIHQWPATLVQPVGSPLSLECTVEGTSNPNLYWYRQAAGRGLQLLFYSVGIGQISSEVPQNLSASRPQDRQFILSSKKLLLSDSGFYLCAWSGQGSVYEQYFGPGTRLTVT.